The 27 T cell receptor beta chains presented below share a single source sample, sequenced in a study of Ad26.COV2.S vaccination and SARS-CoV-2 variants. Treatment reported: around 19 received Ad26.COV2.S at low or high dose, single or two shots; roughly five received placebo; per-sample allocation not given. Sampling took place 63 days after the first vaccine or placebo injection. The repertoire was sequenced with immunoSEQ multiplex PCR; TCRdb's copy has only in-frame clones and lacks some. The table lists 350,000 to 500,000 clones, 89% of them singletons. The material was peripheral blood, obtained in a trial of Ad26.COV2.S vaccine versus placebo. Receptors originate from a person between 18 and 65 years old who received the Ad26.COV2.S COVID-19 vaccine or a placebo.

This rearrangement joins TRBV12-3 or TRBV12-4 to TRBJ1-2; TRBD1 is a possible D gene (6 bases). V was pared by 5 bases and J by 3 bases, with 10 bases between. The CDR3 has 13 residues. CDR3 sequence reads: CASSRGGDYGYTF. CDR3 nucleotides: TGTGCCAGCAGTAGAGGGGGTGACTATGGCTACACCTTC.

The rearrangement uses TRBV9 and TRBJ1-1; TRBD1 might be the D (6 bases). Trimming removed 4 bases from V and 4 bases from J, with 14 bases in between. The CDR3 extends over 14 amino acids. Germline lookup yields CDR1 SGDLS and CDR2 YYNGEE. CDR3 nucleotide sequence: TGTGCCAGCAGCCCAGGACAGTGGCGCACTGAAGCTTTCTTT. It translates to CASSPGQWRTEAFF.

This sequence joins TRBV11-1 and TRBJ2-1; 8 bases agree with TRBD1. Looked up from germline, CDR1 is SGHAT and CDR2 is FQDESV (reference sequence). CDR3 size: 14 residues. V shed 5 bases, J shed 7 bases, and the junction held 7 bases outside the gene matches. CDR3 loop: CASSLRGLSNEQFF. CDR3 sequence (DNA): TGTGCCAGCAGCCTCAGGGGGCTTTCAAATGAGCAGTTCTTC.

This chain connects TRBV13 to TRBJ2-1; TRBD2 aligns across 12 bases. CDR3 length: 18 residues. CDR1 and CDR2 (germline): PRHDT, FYEKMQ (reference sequence). After removal of 3 bases from V and 0 bases from J, the junction contained 6 bases not matched to a gene. The CDR3 here is CASSLSSGRALSYNEQFF. The CDR3 DNA sequence: TGTGCCAGCAGCTTGTCTAGCGGGAGGGCCCTCTCCTACAATGAGCAGTTCTTC.

V usage is TRBV18 and J usage is TRBJ2-7, with D perhaps being TRBD1 or TRBD2 (6 bases each). In germline, CDR1 is KGHSH, CDR2 LQKENI. Trimming removed 4 bases at V and 7 bases at J, with 14 bases between. CDR3 length: 13 amino acids. The CDR3 DNA reads TGTGCCAGCTCACTTAACAGGAGGGGGGAGCAGTACGTC. It encodes CASSLNRRGEQYV.

The chain employs TRBV12-5 and TRBJ1-1; D perhaps matches TRBD1 (5 bases). The CDR3 loop spans 15 amino acids. V was trimmed by 4 bases and J by 6 bases, leaving 18 bases between them. Germline loops: CDR1 LGHNT, CDR2 FRNRAP. For the CDR3, the DNA is TGTGCTAGTGGTTCCGGGAATTCTGGGGCAGCTGAAGCTTTCTTT. It yields the protein CASGSGNSGAAEAFF.

The V and J genes are TRBV5-1 and TRBJ2-7; the match to TRBD1 covers 7 bases. The CDR3 runs 13 residues. V lost 4 bases and J lost 2; bases outside the gene matches: 3. Per the germline V gene, CDR1 is SGHRS and CDR2 is YFSETQ. Written as DNA, the CDR3 is TGCGCCAGCAGCCGGGACAGCACCTACGAGCAGTACTTC. Amino acid sequence: CASSRDSTYEQYF.

The chain joins TRBV15 to TRBJ1-3; D uncertain. This CDR3 region has 15 residues. Per the germline V gene, CDR1 is LNHNV and CDR2 is YYDKDF (reference sequence). V lost 8 bases to trimming and J lost 0 bases, with 14 bases between them. The CDR3 protein is CATAGDRNSGNTIYF. For the CDR3, the DNA is TGTGCCACCGCGGGCGACCGGAACTCTGGAAACACCATATATTTT.

This clone was counted once. The chain is built from TRBV7-3 and TRBJ2-1; 7 bases agree with TRBD2. The CDR3 is made up of 17 amino acids. CDR1 SGHTA and CDR2 FQGTGA come from the germline V gene. V lost 5 bases to trimming and J lost 2 bases; unmatched junction nucleotides: 12. CDR3 protein: CASSRIPLADTYNEQFF. The CDR3 DNA is TGTGCCAGCAGCCGAATCCCCCTAGCGGATACCTACAATGAGCAGTTCTTC.

Notes on this clone: Other DNA sequences in the same sample also yield this CDR3. The chain uses TRBV10-3 and TRBJ1-5; no reliable D call. Germline CDR1 reads ENHRY; CDR2 reads SYGVKD. The length of the CDR3 is 14 residues. V shed 3 bases and J shed 4 bases, with 10 bases lying between them. CDR3 sequence (DNA): TGTGCCATCAGTGAACCCGGGGTGAATCAGCCCCAGCATTTT. This gives the protein CAISEPGVNQPQHF.

The chain combines TRBV18 with TRBJ1-2; D remains ambiguous. With 2 bases removed from V and 4 bases from J, the gap between germline ends came to 11 bases. This CDR3 has 14 residues. Germline lookup yields CDR1 KGHSH and CDR2 LQKENI. Here the CDR3 DNA reads TGTGCCAGCTCACCAAGTGTTAGAATCTATGGCTACACCTTC. Amino acids: CASSPSVRIYGYTF.

This clone was detected only once. The CDR3 nucleotides read TGCGCCAGCAGCCGGACAGGGTCTGATACGCAGTATTTT. Translated: CASSRTGSDTQYF. The V gene is TRBV5-1, the J gene TRBJ2-3; TRBD1 matches at 8 bases. CDR3 length: 13 residues. Looked up from germline, CDR1 is SGHRS and CDR2 is YFSETQ. V was pared by 4 bases and J by 6 bases, with 4 bases of the junction left unmatched.

This sequence joins TRBV2 and TRBJ1-2; D is undetermined. From germline, CDR1 is SNHLY and CDR2 FYNNEI. CDR3 length equals 12 residues. With 5 bases removed from V and 3 bases from J, the gap between germline ends came to 7 bases. CDR3 in amino acids: CASSPPDYGYTF. CDR3 bases: TGTGCCAGCAGTCCCCCGGACTATGGCTACACCTTC.

The gene calls are TRBV12-5 and TRBJ2-2; TRBD2 aligns across 12 bases. CDR1 is LGHNT, CDR2 FRNRAP, per germline. The CDR3 runs to 16 residues. Trimming cost V 3 bases and J 7 bases; bases outside gene matches: 6. The CDR3 loop reads CASGFFTGLAGGELFF. In DNA form, the CDR3 reads TGTGCTAGTGGTTTCTTCACGGGACTAGCGGGCGGGGAGCTGTTTTTT.

CDR3 DNA: TGCGCCAGCAGCTTGGGACTAGCCATTAGGGTCTCTGGGGCCAACGTCCTGACTTTC. As protein: CASSLGLAIRVSGANVLTF. The chain carries TRBV5-1 and TRBJ2-6; 7 bases line up with TRBD2. Germline values: CDR1 SGHRS, CDR2 YFSETQ. This CDR3 contains 19 residues. The J segment lost 0 bases and the V segment lost 0 bases, leaving 9 bases of the junction unmatched.

The rearrangement links TRBV11-2 to TRBJ2-7, with 8 bases fitting TRBD2. V lost 2 bases and J lost 7; bases outside the gene matches: 4. From germline, CDR1 is SGHAT and CDR2 FQNNGV. The CDR3 sequence is 13 residues long. The CDR3 nucleotides read TGTGCCAGCAGCTTACTTTCTAGCGGGGAGCAGTACGTC. It translates to CASSLLSSGEQYV.

The chain recombines TRBV18 with TRBJ1-1; D is unclear. Trimming cost V 6 bases and J 0 bases, with 8 bases left between them. This CDR3 comprises 13 residues. Per germline, CDR1 KGHSH and CDR2 LQKENI. The chain's CDR3 is CASSQVVNTEAFF. Written as DNA, the CDR3 is TGTGCCAGCTCCCAAGTAGTGAACACTGAAGCTTTCTTT.

The chain employs TRBV10-3 and TRBJ2-6; D is unclear. The CDR3 has 15 amino acids. Germline CDR1 and CDR2: ENHRY and SYGVKD. V shed 4 bases and J shed 4 bases, with 11 bases lying between them. The CDR3 here is CAISGGTPGANVLTF. CDR3 sequence (DNA): TGTGCCATCAGTGGGGGAACCCCGGGGGCCAACGTCCTGACTTTC.

This clone was seen a single time. The CDR3 sequence is CASSRPQGGRARETQYF. CDR3 nucleotide sequence: TGTGCCAGCAGCCGACCCCAAGGCGGGAGGGCCCGGGAGACCCAGTACTTC. J is TRBJ2-5 and V is TRBV5-4, with 9 positions matching TRBD2. The germline V gene encodes CDR1 SGHNT and CDR2 YYREEE (reference sequence). The CDR3 covers 17 residues. The J segment lost 5 bases and the V segment lost 4 bases, leaving 15 bases of the junction unmatched.

The rearrangement joins TRBV9 to TRBJ2-6; TRBD1 agrees at 8 bases. This CDR3 spans 18 amino acids. Germline CDR1 reads SGDLS; CDR2 reads YYNGEE. Trimming at V came to 3 bases and at J to 4 bases, leaving 12 bases not matched to a gene. The CDR3 nucleotides are TGTGCCAGCAGCGAGACTCAGGGGGCTCTAGACGGGGCCAACGTCCTGACTTTC. Translation gives CASSETQGALDGANVLTF.

This clone was observed a single time. The genes are TRBV12-3 or TRBV12-4 and TRBJ2-7; TRBD1 aligns across 9 bases. V shed 5 bases and J 5 bases; nucleotides not matched to a gene: 4. The CDR3 sequence is 13 residues long. The DNA for the CDR3 is TGTGCCAGCAGTCGGACAGGGGAGAACGAGCAGTACTTC. Translated, it gives CASSRTGENEQYF.

The CDR3, as DNA: TGTGCCAGCAGTTTAGGACAGGGATTCAATCAGCCCCAGCATTTT. Residues: CASSLGQGFNQPQHF. This chain connects TRBV27 to TRBJ1-5; 8 positions match TRBD1. The germline gives CDR1 MNHEY, CDR2 SMNVEV (reference sequence). The V gene end was trimmed by 2 bases and the J gene end by 3 bases; junction bases not matched to a gene: 3. The CDR3 has 15 residues.

The V gene is TRBV6-2 or TRBV6-3, the J gene TRBJ1-1; TRBD1 is a possible D gene (5 bases). The CDR3 is made up of 16 amino acids. Per the germline V gene, CDR1 is MNHEY and CDR2 is SVGEGT. Trimming removed 6 bases from V and 0 bases from J, with 17 bases in between. The CDR3 DNA reads TGTGCCAGCAGCCCTGGACAAAATTGGATGAACACTGAAGCTTTCTTT. This codes for CASSPGQNWMNTEAFF.

The rearrangement joins TRBV9 to TRBJ2-3; D unresolved. Germline CDR1 and CDR2: SGDLS and YYNGEE. The CDR3 has 13 residues. The germline V and J ends were trimmed by 0 bases and 2 bases, with 4 bases remaining between them. CDR3 coding DNA: TGTGCCAGCAGCGTAGATTTCACAGATACGCAGTATTTT. It specifies CASSVDFTDTQYF.

The chain links TRBV14 to TRBJ2-5; D unclear. Trimming took off 4 bases at V and 1 base at J, with 1 base between the two ends. Germline CDR1 is SGHDN and CDR2 is FVKESK. The CDR3 spans 11 residues. The CDR3 DNA sequence: TGTGCCAGCAGCCTCCAAGAGACCCAGTACTTC. This encodes CASSLQETQYF.

V is TRBV6-6 and J is TRBJ2-7; tentative D call: TRBD1 (6 bases). This CDR3 contains 14 residues. V was trimmed by 2 bases and J by 5 bases, leaving 13 bases between them. Germline-derived CDR1 and CDR2 are MNHNY and SVGAGI (reference sequence). The CDR3 nucleotides read TGTGCCAGCAGTTACACAGGGCTCAGGAACGAGCAGTACTTC. It codes for CASSYTGLRNEQYF.

V usage is TRBV7-2 and J usage is TRBJ1-5, with 10 bases identical to TRBD1. The CDR3 is made up of 14 amino acids. J was trimmed by 5 bases and V by 5 bases; bases with no gene match: 3. Germline CDR1 is SGHTA and CDR2 is FQGNSA. The CDR3 DNA reads as TGTGCCAGCAGCCAGGGACAGGGGTATCAGCCCCAGCATTTT. As protein: CASSQGQGYQPQHF.